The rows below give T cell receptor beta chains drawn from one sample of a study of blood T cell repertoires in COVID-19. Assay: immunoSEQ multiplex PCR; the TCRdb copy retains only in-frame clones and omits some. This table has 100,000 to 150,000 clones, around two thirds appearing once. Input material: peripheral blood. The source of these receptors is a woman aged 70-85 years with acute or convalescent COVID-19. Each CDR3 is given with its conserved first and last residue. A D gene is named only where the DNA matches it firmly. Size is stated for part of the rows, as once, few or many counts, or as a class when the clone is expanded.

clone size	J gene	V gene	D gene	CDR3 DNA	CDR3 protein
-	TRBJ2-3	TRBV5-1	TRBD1	TGCGCCAGCAGCTTGGCGACAGGGGGGAGCACAGATACGCAGTATTTT	CASSLATGGSTDTQYF
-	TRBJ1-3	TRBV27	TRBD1	TGTGCCAGCAGTACGATGACAGGGGGAGGTGGAAACACCATATATTTT	CASSTMTGGGGNTIYF
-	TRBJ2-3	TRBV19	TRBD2	TGTGCCAGTAGTGAGGAGGGCTGGGGGGGTACGCAGTATTTT	CASSEEGWGGTQYF
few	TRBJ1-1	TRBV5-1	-	TGCGCCAGCAGCGGGGGACTGCGATATGGGGAAGCTTTCTTT	CASSGGLRYGEAFF
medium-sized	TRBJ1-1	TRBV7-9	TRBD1	TGTGCCAGCAGCTCTACCGGACAGGGGACGCTTGGTCTTGAAGCTTTCTTT	CASSSTGQGTLGLEAFF
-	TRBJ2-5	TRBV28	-	TGTGCCAGCAGTTTTAGGACGGGATGGGGAGAGACCCAGTACTTC	CASSFRTGWGETQYF
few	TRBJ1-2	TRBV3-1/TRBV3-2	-	TGTGCCAGCAGCCACCGGGGACAAAATGGCTACACCTTC	CASSHRGQNGYTF
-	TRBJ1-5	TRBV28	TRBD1	TGTGCCAGCAGTCGCCTCACAGGGGGTCAGCCCCAGCATTTT	CASSRLTGGQPQHF
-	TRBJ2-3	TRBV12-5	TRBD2	TGTGCTAGTGGACTGACTAGCGGTCTATTGGATACGCAGTATTTT	CASGLTSGLLDTQYF
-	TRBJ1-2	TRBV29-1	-	TGCAGCGTTGAGTTCGCGTTACAGGTCGGCTACACCTTC	CSVEFALQVGYTF
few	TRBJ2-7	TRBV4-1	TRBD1	TGCGCCAGCAGACCAAGAGGGACAGGGGGCGACGAGCAGTACTTC	CASRPRGTGGDEQYF
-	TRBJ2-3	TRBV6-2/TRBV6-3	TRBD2	TGTGCCAGCAGTTACGGCCTAGCGGGGGGGCCATTTTTT	CASSYGLAGGPFF
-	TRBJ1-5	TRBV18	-	TGTGCCAGCTCCACGGGGAGAGATCAGCCCCAGCATTTT	CASSTGRDQPQHF
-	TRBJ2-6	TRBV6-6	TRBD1	TGTGCCAGCAGCTCCCTCCCTTATGCGGGACAGGGGGGACCCTCTGGGGCCAACGTCCTGACTTTC	CASSSLPYAGQGGPSGANVLTF
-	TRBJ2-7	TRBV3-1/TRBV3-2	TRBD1	TGTGCCAGCAGCCATAGGACAGGGATCGTTATCGAGCAGTACTTC	CASSHRTGIVIEQYF
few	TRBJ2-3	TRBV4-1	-	TGCGCCAGCAGCCAAGATTCGGATCCCAGGACAGATACGCAGTATTTT	CASSQDSDPRTDTQYF
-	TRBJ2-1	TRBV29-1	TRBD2	TGCAGCGCCGGCTTACCTAGCGGGAGCAGCCCAAATGAGCAGTTCTTC	CSAGLPSGSSPNEQFF
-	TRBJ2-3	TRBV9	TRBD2	TGTGCCAGCAGCCTAAGACTAGCGCGCACAGATACGCAGTATTTT	CASSLRLARTDTQYF
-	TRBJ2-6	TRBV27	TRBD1	TGTGCCAGCAGTTTATACGACAGGGGCTCTGGGGCCAACGTCCTGACTTTC	CASSLYDRGSGANVLTF
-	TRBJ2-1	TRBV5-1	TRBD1	TGCGCCAGCAGCTTGACAGGGGGCAATGAGCAGTTCTTC	CASSLTGGNEQFF
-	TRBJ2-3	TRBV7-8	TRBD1	TGTGCCAGCAGCTTAGGGGCAACGACAGGGTCCACAGATACGCAGTATTTT	CASSLGATTGSTDTQYF
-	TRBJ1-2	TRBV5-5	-	TGTGCCAGCAGCGGAGGAGGACAGCTTCCCTATGGCTACACCTTC	CASSGGGQLPYGYTF
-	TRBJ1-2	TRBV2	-	TGTGCCAGCAGTGAGTACAGGGATCGCCATGGCTACACCTTC	CASSEYRDRHGYTF
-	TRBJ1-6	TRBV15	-	TGTGCCACCAGCAGAGCCGTTAATAATTCACCCCTCCACTTT	CATSRAVNNSPLHF
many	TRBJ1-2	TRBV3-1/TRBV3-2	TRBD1	TGTGCCAGCAGCCCCCTAGGGGGCGATGGCTACACCTTC	CASSPLGGDGYTF
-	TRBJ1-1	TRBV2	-	TGTGCCAGCAGTGACGCGTTCACTGAAGCTTTCTTT	CASSDAFTEAFF
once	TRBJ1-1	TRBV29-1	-	TGCAGCGCCCGGGGAGGCAGGGCTATGAACACTGAAGCTTTCTTT	CSARGGRAMNTEAFF
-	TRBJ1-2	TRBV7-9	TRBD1	TGTGCCAGCAGCTTAGCGGCAGGGGGCTCTGGAGGCTACACCTTC	CASSLAAGGSGGYTF
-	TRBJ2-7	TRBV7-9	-	TGTGCCAGCAGCTTAGAGTCGGACAGTCCCTACGAGCAGTACTTC	CASSLESDSPYEQYF
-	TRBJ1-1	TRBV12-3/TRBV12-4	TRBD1	TGTGCCAGCAGACCGACAGGGGGCTATGAAGCTTTCTTT	CASRPTGGYEAFF
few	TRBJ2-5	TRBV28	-	TGTGCCAGCAGTTTATCTCGTCGGGAACGAGAGACCCAGTACTTC	CASSLSRRERETQYF
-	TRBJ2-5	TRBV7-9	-	TGTGCCAGCAGCTTAGTGCAGGGGGAGACCCAGTACTTC	CASSLVQGETQYF
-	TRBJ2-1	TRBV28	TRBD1	TGTGCCAGCAGGGGACAGGGGGTGCAGTTCTTC	CASRGQGVQFF
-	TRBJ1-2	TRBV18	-	TGTGCCAGCTCACCACCCTTCAGCGTATCAACCGACTTC	CASSPPFSVSTDF
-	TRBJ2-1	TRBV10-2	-	TGCGCCAGCAGTGTAGGGAGAAATGAGCAGTTCTTC	CASSVGRNEQFF
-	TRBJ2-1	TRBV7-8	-	TGTGCCAGCAGCTTAGCGGGGCCCGACCAGTTCTTC	CASSLAGPDQFF
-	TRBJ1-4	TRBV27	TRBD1	TGTGCCAGCAGTTTATCGGGGGGGACAGGGAGAATAAGACTGTTTTTT	CASSLSGGTGRIRLFF
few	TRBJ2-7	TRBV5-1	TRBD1	TGCGCCAGCAGCACCGGGACAGGGACCTACGAGCAGTACTTC	CASSTGTGTYEQYF
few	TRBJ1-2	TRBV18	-	TGTGCCAGCTCACCTTCCCAAGAGTCTAGGGGCGGCTACACCTTC	CASSPSQESRGGYTF
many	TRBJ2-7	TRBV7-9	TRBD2	TGTGCCAGCAGCTCCTTAGCGGGAGCTCTAAACGAGCAGTACTTC	CASSSLAGALNEQYF
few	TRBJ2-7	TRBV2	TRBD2	TGTGCCAGCAGTGAGAGGGGACTAGCGGGACCCGAGCAGTACTTC	CASSERGLAGPEQYF
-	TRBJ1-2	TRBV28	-	TGTGCCAGCAGTTTGATTTCGAGCTATGGCTACACCTTC	CASSLISSYGYTF
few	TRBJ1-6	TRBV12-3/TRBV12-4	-	TGTGCCAGCAGTACACTAAATTCACCCCTCCACTTT	CASSTLNSPLHF
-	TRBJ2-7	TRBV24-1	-	TGTGCCACTAGGACATACGAGCAGTACTTC	CATRTYEQYF